The next 18 T cell receptor beta chains were all read from a single sample in a study of beta chain features in type 1 diabetes. cDNA synthesis used the whole RNA isolate, giving expressed TCRB sequences. Only in-frame clones appear in the TCRdb table, and some are missing; sequencing was by immunoSEQ multiplex PCR. The table has hundreds of thousands of clones, roughly 13% seen once. General observations from the study: All four CD4+ subsets from Type 1 diabetes patients carried moderately but significantly shorter TCRB CDR3s.

Antigens of these TCRs are unknown. Sequenced input: naive CD4+ T cells from blood. The receptor set was obtained from a man aged 18 to 29 with type 1 diabetes.

The sample holds a few counts of this clone. V usage is TRBV5-6 and J usage is TRBJ1-1; D might be TRBD1 (5 bases). The CDR3 covers 16 residues. Looked up from germline, CDR1 is SGHDT and CDR2 is YYEEEE. V lost 0 bases and J 4 bases, leaving 16 bases between the germline ends. The CDR3 region is CASSLAQGSHGTEAFF. CDR3 in DNA: TGTGCCAGCAGCTTGGCTCAGGGTTCCCACGGCACTGAAGCTTTCTTT.

This clone was seen more than once but under ten times. Other nucleotide sequences in the sample specify the same CDR3. The chain couples TRBV5-1 to TRBJ2-3; 10 bases agree with TRBD2. Trimming took 3 bases from V and 1 from J; bases not matched to a gene: 2. The CDR3 runs to 15 residues. The germline V gene encodes CDR1 SGHRS and CDR2 YFSETQ. The CDR3 here is CASSSGTSGTDTQYF. The CDR3 DNA follows: TGCGCCAGCAGCTCCGGGACTAGCGGCACAGATACGCAGTATTTT.

This clone has a handful of counts. The chain links TRBV7-2 to TRBJ2-5; D remains unclear. V dropped 4 bases and J dropped 5 bases, with 17 bases sitting between them. CDR3 length: 15 amino acids. Germline V gene sequence: CDR1 SGHTA, CDR2 FQGNSA. CDR3 region: CASSSSLVQWETQYF. CDR3 DNA sequence: TGTGCCAGCAGCTCCTCCCTCGTACAATGGGAGACCCAGTACTTC.

V usage is TRBV30 and J usage is TRBJ2-3; possible D gene TRBD2, 6 bases. The CDR3 totals 15 residues. Germline CDR1 reads GTSNPN; CDR2 reads SVGIG (reference sequence). The V and J ends lost 0 bases and 6 bases respectively, with 16 bases between them. Here the CDR3 reads CAWSVLAGNGDTQYF. The CDR3 DNA follows: TGTGCCTGGAGTGTTCTGGCGGGGAACGGGGATACGCAGTATTTT. The whole variable domain, filled in from reference TRBV30 and TRBJ2-3, reads SQTIHQWPATLVQPVGSPLSLECTVEGTSNPNLYWYRQAAGRGLQLLFYSVGIGQISSEVPQNLSASRPQDRQFILSSKKLLLSDSGFYLCAWSVLAGNGDTQYFGPGTRLTVL.

A few counts support this clone. This chain connects TRBV25-1 to TRBJ1-2; maybe TRBD1 (5 bases). Germline assignment: CDR1 MGHDK and CDR2 SYGVNS. CDR3 length: 13 amino acids. V was pared by 6 bases and J by 2 bases, with 10 bases between. CDR3 sequence reads: CASSVDTNYGYTF. In nucleotides, the CDR3 is TGTGCCAGCAGCGTGGACACCAACTATGGCTACACCTTC.

This clone has more than one count but fewer than ten. V gene TRBV6-5 combines with J gene TRBJ1-2; 8 bases map to TRBD1. Germline V gene lookup returns CDR1 MNHEY and CDR2 SVGAGI. V shed 6 bases, J shed 6 bases, and the junction held 3 bases outside the gene matches. CDR3 length equals 12 residues. In DNA, the CDR3 is TGTGCCAGCAGCCGGGGACAGGATGGCTACACCTTC. Encoded protein: CASSRGQDGYTF.

This clone showed up just a few times. The V gene is TRBV29-1, the J gene TRBJ1-2; D remains ambiguous. The germline CDR1 and CDR2 sequences are SQVTM and ANQGSEA. The CDR3 runs to 13 residues. Trimming removed 0 bases at V and 13 bases at J, with 18 bases between. CDR3: CSVEEGSSASSTF. In DNA form, the CDR3 reads TGCAGCGTTGAAGAAGGGTCGAGTGCGTCTTCCACCTTC.

J is TRBJ2-7 and V is TRBV25-1, with D possibly matching TRBD2 (6 bases). This CDR3 region has 15 residues. Germline V CDR1 and CDR2: MGHDK, SYGVNS. V was trimmed by 5 bases and J by 3 bases, leaving 17 bases between them. CDR3 sequence: CASSPPAGERYEQYF. Written as DNA, the CDR3 is TGTGCCAGCAGTCCCCCAGCGGGTGAACGCTACGAGCAGTACTTC.

The chain uses TRBV6-1 and TRBJ1-1; no clear D gene. The CDR3 is 15 amino acids. Between the trimmed V and J ends, which lost 7 bases and 5 bases, there was a span of 20 bases. Germline V gives CDR1 MNHNS, CDR2 SASEGT. The CDR3 is CASTTVQTRGTEAFF. The CDR3 bases are TGTGCCAGCACCACAGTACAGACGCGTGGGACTGAAGCTTTCTTT.

This clone was recorded a few times. The chain joins TRBV15 to TRBJ1-4, with 8 bases aligning to TRBD1. The J segment lost 5 bases and the V segment lost 0 bases, leaving 5 bases of the junction unmatched. This CDR3 region has 16 residues. Looked up from germline, CDR1 is LNHNV and CDR2 is YYDKDF (reference sequence). The CDR3 bases are TGTGCCACCAGCAGAGAACGGACAGGGAAGAATGAAAAACTGTTTTTT. Protein product: CATSRERTGKNEKLFF.

This clone appeared a few times. This rearrangement joins TRBV4-3 to TRBJ1-6; no firm D call. The germline gives CDR1 LGHNA, CDR2 YSLEER. The CDR3 sequence is 14 residues long. The germline V and J ends were trimmed by 1 base and 2 bases, with 3 bases remaining between them. The CDR3 region has the DNA TGCGCCAGCAGCCAAGCGGCCTATAATTCACCCCTCCACTTT. Translation: CASSQAAYNSPLHF.

The V and J genes are TRBV30 and TRBJ1-1, with D unclear. Germline CDR1 GTSNPN, CDR2 SVGIG (reference sequence). V lost 0 bases and J lost 3, with 8 bases in between. There are 13 residues in the CDR3. The CDR3 is CAWSVFIDTEAFF. CDR3 in DNA: TGTGCCTGGAGTGTCTTTATCGACACTGAAGCTTTCTTT.

Only a few counts were recorded for this clone. V is TRBV2 and J is TRBJ2-1; 8 bases are shared with TRBD1. This CDR3 comprises 16 residues. The germline V gene encodes CDR1 SNHLY and CDR2 FYNNEI. Trimming at V came to 6 bases and at J to 0 bases, leaving 7 bases not matched to a gene. CDR3 in DNA: TGTGCCAGCAGCCTACAGGGGGGAAGCTCCTACAATGAGCAGTTCTTC. This encodes CASSLQGGSSYNEQFF.

The chain recombines TRBV2 with TRBJ1-1; 8 bases map to TRBD1. The CDR3 totals 12 residues. CDR1 and CDR2 (germline): SNHLY, FYNNEI. J was trimmed by 7 bases and V by 7 bases; bases with no gene match: 5. CDR3 residues: CASTLDRGEAFF. The CDR3 DNA sequence: TGTGCCAGCACTTTAGACAGGGGTGAAGCTTTCTTT.

V is TRBV5-1 and J is TRBJ2-5; perhaps TRBD2 as D (6 bases). The V end was cut by 4 bases, the J end by 2 bases, with 12 bases between. The CDR3 consists of 14 residues. CDR1 SGHRS and CDR2 YFSETQ come from the germline V gene. For the CDR3, the DNA is TGCGCCAGCAGCACGGGAGATGCGCAAGAGACCCAGTACTTC. Translation gives CASSTGDAQETQYF.

CDR3 sequence: CASSNTFRNEQFF. CDR3 bases: TGTGCCAGCAGTAACACGTTCAGGAATGAGCAGTTCTTC. The genes are TRBV6-4 and TRBJ2-1, with D unclear. The V and J ends lost 5 bases and 7 bases respectively, with 12 bases between them. The CDR3 totals 13 residues. Germline V gene lookup returns CDR1 MRHNA and CDR2 SNTAGT.

The chain joins TRBV5-4 to TRBJ2-5, with D perhaps TRBD1 (5 bases). This CDR3 comprises 13 residues. V dropped 0 bases and J dropped 5 bases, with 8 bases sitting between them. The germline V gene encodes CDR1 SGHNT and CDR2 YYREEE (reference sequence). Here the CDR3 reads CASSLAQEETQYF. DNA for the CDR3: TGTGCCAGCAGCTTGGCACAGGAGGAGACCCAGTACTTC.

About this clone itself: The same CDR3 can be traced to other DNA sequences in this sample. The V gene is TRBV7-2, the J gene TRBJ2-3, with 7 bases aligning to TRBD2. The V gene end was trimmed by 5 bases and the J gene end by 1 base; junction bases not matched to a gene: 6. CDR1 is SGHTA and CDR2 is FQGNSA in the germline V gene. This CDR3 is 15 amino acids long. CDR3 loop: CASSPSGPGTDTQYF. The CDR3 DNA is TGTGCCAGCAGCCCTAGCGGTCCCGGCACAGATACGCAGTATTTT.